The entry below gives a single T cell receptor beta chain sequence along with its context. The antigen remains undetermined. TCRdb used MiXCR to reprocess the reads, holding one entry per CDR3 protein. This sample has roughly 500,000 distinct CDR3 sequences, with roughly a third found just once. Trimming removed 7 bases from V and 4 bases from J; junction bases left unmatched: 19. The CDR3 is 18 residues long. This entry comes from a study of T cell repertoires in cytomegalovirus infection. In the study overall: Signatures in public TCR beta sequences pointed to both CMV infection and matching HLA type.

Study results and caveats: Summed frequency of shared TCR beta families picked out CMV carriers who also had the relevant HLA.

V and J are TRBV12-3 or TRBV12-4 and TRBJ1-2, with 9 bases fitting TRBD1. This TCR derives from a human donor in good health (CMV status not recorded). Some clones in this sample may be carry-over from other donors' samples. The specimen was cultured PBMCs, collected from culture after CMV antigen stimulation. The CDR3 coding sequence is TGTGCCAGCACCCCTCGGCCGGGACAGGGAAGTCCCCGCTATGGCTACACCTTC. Protein sequence: CASTPRPGQGSPRYGYTF.